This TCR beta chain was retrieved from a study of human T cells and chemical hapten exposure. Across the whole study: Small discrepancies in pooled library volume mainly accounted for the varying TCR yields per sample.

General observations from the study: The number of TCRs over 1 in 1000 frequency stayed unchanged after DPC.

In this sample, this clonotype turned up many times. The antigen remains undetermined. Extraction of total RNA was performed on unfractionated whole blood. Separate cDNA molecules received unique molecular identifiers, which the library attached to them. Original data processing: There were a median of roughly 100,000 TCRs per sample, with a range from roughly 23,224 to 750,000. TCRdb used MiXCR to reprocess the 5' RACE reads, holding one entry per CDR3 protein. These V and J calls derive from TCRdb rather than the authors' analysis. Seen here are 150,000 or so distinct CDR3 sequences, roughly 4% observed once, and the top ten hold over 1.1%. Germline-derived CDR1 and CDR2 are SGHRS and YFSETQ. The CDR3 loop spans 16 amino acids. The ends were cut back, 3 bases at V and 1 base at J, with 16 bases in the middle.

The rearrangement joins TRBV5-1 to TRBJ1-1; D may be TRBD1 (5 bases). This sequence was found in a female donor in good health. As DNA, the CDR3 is TGCGCCAGCAGCTGGAGAACGGGACTCCAGAACACTGAAGCTTTCTTT. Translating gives CASSWRTGLQNTEAFF. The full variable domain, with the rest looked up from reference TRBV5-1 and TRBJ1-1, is KAGVTQTPRYLIKTRGQQVTLSCSPISGHRSVSWYQQTPGQGLQFLFEYFSETQRNKGNFPGRFSGRQFSNSRSEMNVSTLELGDSALYLCASSWRTGLQNTEAFFGQGTRLTVV.